This paragraph reports one T cell receptor beta chain. For the second PCR, which ran for about 7 to 11 cycles, a sample-barcoded 5' primer and a J-beta primer mix were used. TCRdb re-derived calls from the 5' RACE reads in MiXCR, one entry per CDR3 protein. The table records about 730,000 distinct CDR3 sequences, 43% of them present only once. The ends lost 3 bases at V and 11 bases at J; junction bases unmatched: 14. Germline V gene lookup returns CDR1 DFQATT and CDR2 SNEGSKA (reference sequence). The length of the CDR3 is 14 residues. This specimen comes from a study of blood T cells in healthy people across ages. Study-level background: Capturing about one barcoded beta molecule per two T cells was achieved by template switching.

The receptor was isolated from a woman in her fifties or sixties in good health. V is TRBV20-1 and J is TRBJ2-5, with TRBD1 identical over 8 bases. Sequencing was done on a sample of blood. The CDR3 is CSARIRTGWKEQYF. CDR3 nucleotides: TGCAGTGCTAGGATACGGACAGGGTGGAAGGAGCAGTACTTC.